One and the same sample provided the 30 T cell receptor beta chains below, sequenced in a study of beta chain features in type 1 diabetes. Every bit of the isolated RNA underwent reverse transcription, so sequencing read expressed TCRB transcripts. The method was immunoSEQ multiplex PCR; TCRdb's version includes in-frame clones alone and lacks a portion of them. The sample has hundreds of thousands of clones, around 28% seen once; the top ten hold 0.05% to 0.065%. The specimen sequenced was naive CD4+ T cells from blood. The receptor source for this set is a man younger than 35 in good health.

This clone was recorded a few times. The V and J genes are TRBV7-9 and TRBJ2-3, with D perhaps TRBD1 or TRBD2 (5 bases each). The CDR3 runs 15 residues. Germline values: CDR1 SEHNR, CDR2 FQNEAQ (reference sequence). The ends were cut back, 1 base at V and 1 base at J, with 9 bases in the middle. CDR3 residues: CASSLGRGGTDTQYF. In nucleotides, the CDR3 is TGTGCCAGCAGCTTAGGTCGGGGCGGCACAGATACGCAGTATTTT.

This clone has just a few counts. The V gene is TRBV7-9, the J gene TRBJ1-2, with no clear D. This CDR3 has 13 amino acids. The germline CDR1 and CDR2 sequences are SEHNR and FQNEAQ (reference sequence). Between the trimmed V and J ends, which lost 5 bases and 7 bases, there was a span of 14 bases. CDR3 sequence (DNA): TGTGCCAGCAGCCAAAACAGTGCTGGTGGCTACACCTTC. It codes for CASSQNSAGGYTF.

The CDR3 loop is CSVGQFDYEQYF. CDR3 sequence (DNA): TGCAGCGTGGGACAGTTTGACTACGAGCAGTACTTC. This chain connects TRBV29-1 to TRBJ2-7, with TRBD1 matching over 7 bases. CDR3 length: 12 residues. The germline V gene encodes CDR1 SQVTM and CDR2 ANQGSEA. V shed 6 bases, J shed 3 bases, and the junction held 5 bases outside the gene matches.

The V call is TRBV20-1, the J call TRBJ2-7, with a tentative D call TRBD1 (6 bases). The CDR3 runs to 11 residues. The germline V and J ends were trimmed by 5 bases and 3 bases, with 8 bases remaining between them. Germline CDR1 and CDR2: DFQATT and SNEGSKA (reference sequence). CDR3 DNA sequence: TGCAGTGCTGTACAGGGCTACGAGCAGTACTTC. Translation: CSAVQGYEQYF.

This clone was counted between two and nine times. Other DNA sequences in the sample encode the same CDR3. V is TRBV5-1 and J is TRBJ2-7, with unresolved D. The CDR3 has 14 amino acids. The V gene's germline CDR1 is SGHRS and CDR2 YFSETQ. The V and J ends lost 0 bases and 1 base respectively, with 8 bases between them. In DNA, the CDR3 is TGCGCCAGCAGCTTGGAGGGTGGTTCCTACGAGCAGTACTTC. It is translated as CASSLEGGSYEQYF.

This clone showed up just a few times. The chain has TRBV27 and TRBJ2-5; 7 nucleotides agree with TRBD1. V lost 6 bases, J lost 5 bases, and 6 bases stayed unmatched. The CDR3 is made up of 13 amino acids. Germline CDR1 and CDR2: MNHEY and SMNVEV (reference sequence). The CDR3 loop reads CASRETGLETQYF. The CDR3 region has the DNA TGTGCCAGCAGAGAGACAGGGCTGGAGACCCAGTACTTC.

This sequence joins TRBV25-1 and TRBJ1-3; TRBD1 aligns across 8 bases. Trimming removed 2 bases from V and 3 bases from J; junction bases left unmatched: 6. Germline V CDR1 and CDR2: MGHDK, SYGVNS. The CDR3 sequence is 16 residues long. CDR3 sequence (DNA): TGTGCCAGCAGTGAAGGCGGACAGGGAGGTGGAAACACCATATATTTT. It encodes CASSEGGQGGGNTIYF.

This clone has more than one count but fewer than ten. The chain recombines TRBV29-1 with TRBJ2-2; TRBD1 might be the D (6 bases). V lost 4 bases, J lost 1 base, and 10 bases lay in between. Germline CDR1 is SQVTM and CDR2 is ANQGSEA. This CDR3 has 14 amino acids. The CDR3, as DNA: TGCAGCGTTGGTGGACAGATGAACACCGGGGAGCTGTTTTTT. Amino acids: CSVGGQMNTGELFF.

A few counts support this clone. The DNA for the CDR3 is TGTGCCATCGGGTCGACAGGGAGTCTCGAGCAGTACTTC. Amino acids: CAIGSTGSLEQYF. The rearrangement joins TRBV10-3 to TRBJ2-7, with 7 bases lining up with TRBD1. V was pared by 8 bases and J by 6 bases, with 10 bases of the junction left unmatched. The length of the CDR3 is 13 residues. Germline loops: CDR1 ENHRY, CDR2 SYGVKD.

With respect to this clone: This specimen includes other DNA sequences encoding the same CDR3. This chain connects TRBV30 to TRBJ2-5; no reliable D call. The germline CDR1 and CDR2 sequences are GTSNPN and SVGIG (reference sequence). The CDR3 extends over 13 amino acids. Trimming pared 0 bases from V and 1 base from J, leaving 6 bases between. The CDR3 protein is CAWSVLFQETQYF. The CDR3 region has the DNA TGTGCCTGGAGTGTACTTTTCCAAGAGACCCAGTACTTC. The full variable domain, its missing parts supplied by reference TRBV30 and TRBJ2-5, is SQTIHQWPATLVQPVGSPLSLECTVEGTSNPNLYWYRQAAGRGLQLLFYSVGIGQISSEVPQNLSASRPQDRQFILSSKKLLLSDSGFYLCAWSVLFQETQYFGPGTRLLVL.

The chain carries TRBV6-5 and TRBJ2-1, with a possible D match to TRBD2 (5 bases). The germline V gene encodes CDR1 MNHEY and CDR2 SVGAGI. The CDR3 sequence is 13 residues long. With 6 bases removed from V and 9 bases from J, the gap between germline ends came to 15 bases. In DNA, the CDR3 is TGTGCCAGCAGGAGGGCCCTAAGCACTGAGCAGTTCTTC. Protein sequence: CASRRALSTEQFF.

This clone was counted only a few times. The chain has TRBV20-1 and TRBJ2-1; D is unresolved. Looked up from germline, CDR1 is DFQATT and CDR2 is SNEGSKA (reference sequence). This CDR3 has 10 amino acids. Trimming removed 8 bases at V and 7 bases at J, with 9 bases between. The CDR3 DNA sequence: TGCAGTCCCCTCAGGAATGAGCAGTTCTTC. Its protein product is CSPLRNEQFF.

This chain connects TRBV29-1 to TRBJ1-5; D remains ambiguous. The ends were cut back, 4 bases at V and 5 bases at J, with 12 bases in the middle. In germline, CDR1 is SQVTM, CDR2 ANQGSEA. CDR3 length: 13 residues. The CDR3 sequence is CSVAVQSYQPQHF. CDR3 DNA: TGCAGCGTTGCTGTGCAGTCCTATCAGCCCCAGCATTTT.

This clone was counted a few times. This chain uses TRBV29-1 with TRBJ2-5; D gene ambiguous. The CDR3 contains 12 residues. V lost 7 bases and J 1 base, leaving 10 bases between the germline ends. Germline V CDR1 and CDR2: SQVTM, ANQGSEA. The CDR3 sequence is CSGARAQETQYF. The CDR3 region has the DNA TGCAGCGGCGCCCGGGCCCAAGAGACCCAGTACTTC.

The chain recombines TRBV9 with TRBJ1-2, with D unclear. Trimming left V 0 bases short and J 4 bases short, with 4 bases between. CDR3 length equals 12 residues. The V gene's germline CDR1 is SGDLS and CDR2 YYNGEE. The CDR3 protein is CASSVAGYGYTF. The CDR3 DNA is TGTGCCAGCAGCGTAGCGGGCTATGGCTACACCTTC.

The CDR3 bases are TGTGCCAGCAGTTTCACGGGTCGACTAAGGGAGACCCAGTACTTC. It specifies CASSFTGRLRETQYF. The chain combines TRBV5-6 with TRBJ2-5, with a weak D call TRBD2 (5 bases). This CDR3 region has 15 residues. Trimming cost V 5 bases and J 5 bases, with 19 bases left between them. Germline lookup yields CDR1 SGHDT and CDR2 YYEEEE. Drawing the rest from reference TRBV5-6 and TRBJ2-5, the complete variable domain is DAGVTQSPTHLIKTRGQQVTLRCSPKSGHDTVSWYQQALGQGPQFIFQYYEEEERQRGNFPDRFSGHQFPNYSSELNVNALLLGDSALYLCASSFTGRLRETQYFGPGTRLLVL.

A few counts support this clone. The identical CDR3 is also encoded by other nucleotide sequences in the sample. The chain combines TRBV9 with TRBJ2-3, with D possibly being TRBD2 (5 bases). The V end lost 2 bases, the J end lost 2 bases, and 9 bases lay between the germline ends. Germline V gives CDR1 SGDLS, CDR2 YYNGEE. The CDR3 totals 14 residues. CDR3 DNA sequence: TGTGCCAGCAGCGTGGACGGACTCACAGATACGCAGTATTTT. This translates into CASSVDGLTDTQYF.

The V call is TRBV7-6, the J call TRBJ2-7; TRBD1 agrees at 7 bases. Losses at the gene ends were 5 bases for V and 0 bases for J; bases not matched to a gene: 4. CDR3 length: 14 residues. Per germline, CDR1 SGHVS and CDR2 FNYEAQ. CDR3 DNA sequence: TGTGCCAGCAGCCTTAGGGACAGCTCCTACGAGCAGTACTTC. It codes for CASSLRDSSYEQYF.

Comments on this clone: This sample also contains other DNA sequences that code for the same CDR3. The CDR3 reads CSVAVSLNTEAFF. In nucleotides, the CDR3 is TGCAGCGTTGCAGTCAGCTTGAACACTGAAGCTTTCTTT. The rearrangement uses TRBV29-1 and TRBJ1-1, with D unclear. Trimming stripped 4 bases from V and 0 bases from J, with 9 bases between. This CDR3 region has 13 residues. Germline values: CDR1 SQVTM, CDR2 ANQGSEA. The full variable domain, in which reference TRBV29-1 and TRBJ1-1 provide the parts outside the CDR3, is SAVISQKPSRDICQRGTSLTIQCQVDSQVTMMFWYRQQPGQSLTLIATANQGSEATYESGFVIDKFPISRPNLTFSTLTVSNMSPEDSSIYLCSVAVSLNTEAFFGQGTRLTVV.

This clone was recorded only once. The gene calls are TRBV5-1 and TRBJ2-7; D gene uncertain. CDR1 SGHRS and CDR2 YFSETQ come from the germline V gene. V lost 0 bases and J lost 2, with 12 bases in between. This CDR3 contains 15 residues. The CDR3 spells CASSLEGLSTYEQYF. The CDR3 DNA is TGCGCCAGCAGCTTGGAGGGTCTATCCACCTACGAGCAGTACTTC.

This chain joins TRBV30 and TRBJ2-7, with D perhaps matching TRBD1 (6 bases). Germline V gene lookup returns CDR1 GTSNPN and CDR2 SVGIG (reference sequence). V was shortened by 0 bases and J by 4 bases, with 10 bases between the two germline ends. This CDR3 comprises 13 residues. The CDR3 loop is CAWSVGQIYEQYF. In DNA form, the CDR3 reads TGTGCCTGGAGTGTTGGACAGATATACGAGCAGTACTTC. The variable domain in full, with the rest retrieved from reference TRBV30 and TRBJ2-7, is SQTIHQWPATLVQPVGSPLSLECTVEGTSNPNLYWYRQAAGRGLQLLFYSVGIGQISSEVPQNLSASRPQDRQFILSSKKLLLSDSGFYLCAWSVGQIYEQYFGPGTRLTVT.

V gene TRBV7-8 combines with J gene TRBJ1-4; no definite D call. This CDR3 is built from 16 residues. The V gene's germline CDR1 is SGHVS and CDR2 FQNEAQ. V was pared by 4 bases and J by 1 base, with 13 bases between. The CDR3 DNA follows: TGTGCCAGCAGCTCATCCCGGTTGATAACTAATGAAAAACTGTTTTTT. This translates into CASSSSRLITNEKLFF.

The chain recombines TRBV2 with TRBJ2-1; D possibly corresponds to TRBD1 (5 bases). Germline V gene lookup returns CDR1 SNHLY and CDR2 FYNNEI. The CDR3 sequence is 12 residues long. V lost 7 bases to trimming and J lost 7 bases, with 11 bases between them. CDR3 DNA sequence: TGTGCCAGCATAAGGACATTGAATGAGCAGTTCTTC. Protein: CASIRTLNEQFF.

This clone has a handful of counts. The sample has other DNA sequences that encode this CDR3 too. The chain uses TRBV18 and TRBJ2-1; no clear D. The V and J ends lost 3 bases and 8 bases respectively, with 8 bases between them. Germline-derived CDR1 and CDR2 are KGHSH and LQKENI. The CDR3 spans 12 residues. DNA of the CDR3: TGTGCCAGCTCACCCATTCGGGATGAGCAGTTCTTC. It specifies CASSPIRDEQFF.

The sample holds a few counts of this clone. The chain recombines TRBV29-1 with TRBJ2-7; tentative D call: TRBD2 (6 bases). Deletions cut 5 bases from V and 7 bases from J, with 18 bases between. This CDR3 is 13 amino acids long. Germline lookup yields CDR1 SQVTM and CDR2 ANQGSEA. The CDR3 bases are TGCAGCGTTTACCGGGACTCTTCTAGGGAGCAGTACTTC. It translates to CSVYRDSSREQYF.

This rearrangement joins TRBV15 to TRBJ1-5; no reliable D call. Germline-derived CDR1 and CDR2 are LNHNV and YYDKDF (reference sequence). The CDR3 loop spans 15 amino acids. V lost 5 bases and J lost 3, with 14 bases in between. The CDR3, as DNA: TGTGCCACCAGCCTCCGACTCCAAGCCAATCAGCCCCAGCATTTT. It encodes CATSLRLQANQPQHF.

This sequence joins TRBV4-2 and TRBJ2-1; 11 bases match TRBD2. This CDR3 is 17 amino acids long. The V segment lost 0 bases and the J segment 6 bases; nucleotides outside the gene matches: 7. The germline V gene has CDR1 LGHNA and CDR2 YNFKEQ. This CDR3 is CASSQERASGRLNEQFF. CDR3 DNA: TGTGCCAGCAGCCAAGAACGGGCTAGCGGGAGGCTCAATGAGCAGTTCTTC.

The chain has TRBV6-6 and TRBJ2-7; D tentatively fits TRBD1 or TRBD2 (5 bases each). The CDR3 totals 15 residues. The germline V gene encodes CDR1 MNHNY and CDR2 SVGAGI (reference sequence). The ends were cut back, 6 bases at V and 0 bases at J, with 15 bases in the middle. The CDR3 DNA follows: TGTGCCAGCAGGCCGGCCGCAGGGAGCTCCTACGAGCAGTACTTC. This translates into CASRPAAGSSYEQYF.

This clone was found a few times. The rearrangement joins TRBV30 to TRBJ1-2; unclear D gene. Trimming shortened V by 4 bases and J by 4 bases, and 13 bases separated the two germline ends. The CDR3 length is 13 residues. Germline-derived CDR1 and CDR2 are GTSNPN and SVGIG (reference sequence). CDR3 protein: CAWTPATAYGYTF. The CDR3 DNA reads TGTGCCTGGACCCCCGCGACTGCCTATGGCTACACCTTC.

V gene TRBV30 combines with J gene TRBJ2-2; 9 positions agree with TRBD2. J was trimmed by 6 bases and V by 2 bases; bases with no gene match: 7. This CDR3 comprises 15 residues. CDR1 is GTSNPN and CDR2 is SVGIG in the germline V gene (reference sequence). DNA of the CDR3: TGTGCCTGGAGTCTGAAGACTAGCGGTCCCGGGGAGCTGTTTTTT. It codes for CAWSLKTSGPGELFF.